The 21 T cell receptor beta chains in this list originate from one sample, sequenced in a study of shared clonotypes between healthy human individuals. Profiling relied on immunoSEQ multiplex PCR, and the TCRdb table lists in-frame clones only, not all of them. Of millions of clones listed, 85% to 95% were seen once; the top ten hold approximately 1.2%. Naive-designated CD8 cells lacked CD45RO, were positively enriched for CCR7, and omitted terminally differentiated effector memory CD45RA+ cells. Sequencing was done on a sample of naive CD8+ T cells sorted from blood. These TCRs come from a man between 18 and 29 years old in good health.

To note about this clone: The conserved final phenylalanine or tryptophan is absent from the CDR3, which likely points to a read error. Because the CDR3's place on the DNA is in doubt, the DNA is left out and the CDR3 is given as listed by TCRdb. This chain uses TRBV11-2 with TRBJ2-6; the D call TRBD1 from the table was never checked on the DNA. The CDR3 is 11 residues long, counting both termini. Germline-derived CDR1 and CDR2 are SGHAT and FQNNGV. This chain's CDR3 is CASSLVSWTVL.

This sequence joins TRBV9 and TRBJ1-3; 8 bases map to TRBD1. The germline V gene has CDR1 SGDLS and CDR2 YYNGEE. This CDR3 contains 13 residues. V shed 3 bases, J shed 8 bases, and the junction held 4 bases outside the gene matches. CDR3 nucleotides: TGTGCCAGCAGCGGGACAGGGCGGGACACCATATATTTT. Translation: CASSGTGRDTIYF.

The chain combines TRBV9 with TRBJ2-3; D gene ambiguous. CDR3 length: 14 amino acids. Germline lookup yields CDR1 SGDLS and CDR2 YYNGEE. V lost 3 bases and J 0 bases, leaving 8 bases between the germline ends. CDR3 protein: CASSADGSTDTQYF. Written as DNA, the CDR3 is TGTGCCAGCAGCGCCGACGGTAGCACAGATACGCAGTATTTT.

The chain recombines TRBV5-4 with TRBJ2-7, with TRBD1 as a possible D gene (5 bases). The ends were cut back, 3 bases at V and 2 bases at J, with 12 bases in the middle. The germline V gene has CDR1 SGHNT and CDR2 YYREEE (reference sequence). This CDR3 is built from 14 residues. In nucleotides, the CDR3 is TGTGCCAGCAGCTCCTCCCAGGGCCCCTACGAGCAGTACTTC. Translating it yields CASSSSQGPYEQYF.

The chain uses TRBV5-6 and TRBJ2-3; D is unclear. The CDR3 spans 13 residues. Trimming took 1 base from V and 4 from J, leaving 7 bases between them. Germline loops: CDR1 SGHDT, CDR2 YYEEEE. CDR3 amino acids: CASSLTWADTQYF. CDR3 sequence (DNA): TGTGCCAGCAGCTTGACTTGGGCAGATACGCAGTATTTT.

This chain connects TRBV5-6 to TRBJ2-5, with 10 bases identical to TRBD1. Germline V gene sequence: CDR1 SGHDT, CDR2 YYEEEE. V gave up 5 bases and J gave up 1 base; unmatched junction bases: 8. There are 16 residues in the CDR3. CDR3: CASSDRDRGFQETQYF. CDR3 nucleotide sequence: TGTGCCAGCAGTGACCGGGACAGGGGATTCCAAGAGACCCAGTACTTC.

The J gene is TRBJ2-7, the V gene TRBV4-3; D gene uncertain. Germline loops: CDR1 LGHNA, CDR2 YSLEER. Trimming cost V 0 bases and J 3 bases, with 6 bases left between them. The CDR3 extends over 13 amino acids. The CDR3 loop reads CASSQEHGYEQYF. CDR3 nucleotides: TGCGCCAGCAGCCAAGAACATGGCTACGAGCAGTACTTC.

The chain is built from TRBV2 and TRBJ2-2, with a weak D call TRBD1 (6 bases). Trimming shortened V by 5 bases and J by 0 bases, and 10 bases separated the two germline ends. This CDR3 is 15 amino acids long. Germline V gene sequence: CDR1 SNHLY, CDR2 FYNNEI. CDR3 in amino acids: CASSTGNPNTGELFF. CDR3 in DNA: TGTGCCAGCAGTACAGGGAACCCGAACACCGGGGAGCTGTTTTTT.

The sample holds a few counts of this clone. The chain uses TRBV23-1 and TRBJ1-2; unclear D gene. TRBV23-1 is flagged as an ORF with uncertain function. V lost 8 bases and J lost 8, with 24 bases in between. CDR3 length: 15 amino acids. CDR3 protein: CASPNRAARARGYTF. The CDR3 bases are TGCGCCAGCCCCAACCGGGCTGCGAGGGCGAGAGGCTACACCTTC.

The genes are TRBV7-9 and TRBJ1-1; no definite D call. This CDR3 is 11 amino acids long. With 6 bases removed from V and 3 bases from J, the gap between germline ends came to 5 bases. Germline V gene lookup returns CDR1 SEHNR and CDR2 FQNEAQ (reference sequence). CDR3: CASRLYTEAFF. The CDR3, as DNA: TGTGCCAGCAGATTATACACTGAAGCTTTCTTT.

The chain carries TRBV27 and TRBJ2-7; unclear D gene. The CDR3 is 17 residues long. The V and J ends lost 2 bases and 3 bases respectively, with 20 bases between them. CDR1 is MNHEY and CDR2 is SMNVEV in the germline V gene (reference sequence). CDR3 protein: CASSLLSPKGVYYEQYF. DNA of the CDR3: TGTGCCAGCAGTTTACTATCTCCCAAGGGCGTATACTACGAGCAGTACTTC.

The J gene is TRBJ2-2, the V gene TRBV9, with D possibly matching TRBD1 (5 bases). V dropped 6 bases and J dropped 0 bases, with 18 bases sitting between them. The length of the CDR3 is 17 residues. Germline V CDR1 and CDR2: SGDLS, YYNGEE. DNA for the CDR3: TGTGCCAGCAACGCCCCCTCGGACAACGCGAACACCGGGGAGCTGTTTTTT. Translation: CASNAPSDNANTGELFF.

With respect to this clone: Other nucleotide sequences from this sample produce the same CDR3. The chain has TRBV4-1 and TRBJ2-7; 8 nucleotides line up with TRBD1. The germline V gene has CDR1 MGHRA and CDR2 YSYEKL. Trimming removed 4 bases from V and 3 bases from J; junction bases left unmatched: 5. The CDR3 is made up of 14 amino acids. CDR3: CASSPRQGSYEQYF. The CDR3 DNA sequence: TGCGCCAGCAGCCCCCGACAGGGGAGCTACGAGCAGTACTTC.

The rearrangement uses TRBV4-1 and TRBJ2-5; the D gene could be TRBD1 or TRBD2 (5 bases each). The germline V and J ends were trimmed by 1 base and 5 bases, with 14 bases remaining between them. The CDR3 is 15 residues long. CDR1 MGHRA and CDR2 YSYEKL come from the germline V gene. The CDR3: CASSQVTEGRETQYF. In DNA, the CDR3 is TGCGCCAGCAGCCAAGTAACAGAGGGGCGGGAGACCCAGTACTTC.

The chain is built from TRBV7-9 and TRBJ2-1; a weak D match, TRBD2 (5 bases). Germline CDR1 SEHNR, CDR2 FQNEAQ (reference sequence). V lost 3 bases, J lost 3 bases, and 18 bases lay in between. CDR3 length equals 17 residues. In nucleotides, the CDR3 is TGTGCCAGCAGCTTCCCGGGGATCTCCGGGTACTACAATGAGCAGTTCTTC. Translating it yields CASSFPGISGYYNEQFF.

The rearrangement uses TRBV14 and TRBJ1-5; perhaps TRBD1 as D (5 bases). This CDR3 is 20 amino acids long. Trimming took off 0 bases at V and 0 bases at J, with 21 bases between the two ends. The germline CDR1 and CDR2 sequences are SGHDN and FVKESK. CDR3 bases: TGTGCCAGCAGCCAAGAAACGAAGGGGACGGGGGTATATAGCAATCAGCCCCAGCATTTT. Translated, it gives CASSQETKGTGVYSNQPQHF.

The genes are TRBV5-6 and TRBJ2-7; tentatively, D is TRBD2 (6 bases). This CDR3 comprises 13 residues. CDR1 SGHDT and CDR2 YYEEEE come from the germline V gene. Between the trimmed V and J ends, which lost 4 bases and 2 bases, there was a span of 10 bases. This chain's CDR3 is CASSVGLPYEQYF. Here the CDR3 DNA reads TGTGCCAGCAGCGTGGGACTCCCCTACGAGCAGTACTTC. The variable domain in full, with the rest retrieved from reference TRBV5-6 and TRBJ2-7, is DAGVTQSPTHLIKTRGQQVTLRCSPKSGHDTVSWYQQALGQGPQFIFQYYEEEERQRGNFPDRFSGHQFPNYSSELNVNALLLGDSALYLCASSVGLPYEQYFGPGTRLTVT.

V usage is TRBV7-9 and J usage is TRBJ2-5; D might be TRBD2 (6 bases). Germline CDR1 reads SEHNR; CDR2 reads FQNEAQ (reference sequence). The V gene lost 4 bases and the J gene lost 1 base, with 13 bases spanning the gap. The CDR3 extends over 15 amino acids. Here the CDR3 DNA reads TGTGCCAGCAGCTCGCCGGGACTGGCCCAAGAGACCCAGTACTTC. The encoded protein is CASSSPGLAQETQYF.

This chain uses TRBV5-4 with TRBJ2-2; a possible D gene is TRBD1 (6 bases). Germline V gene sequence: CDR1 SGHNT, CDR2 YYREEE (reference sequence). Trimming removed 3 bases from V and 8 bases from J, with 8 bases in between. CDR3 length: 12 residues. The CDR3 loop is CASSSRGGELFF. As DNA, the CDR3 is TGTGCCAGCAGCTCCAGGGGAGGGGAGCTGTTTTTT.

The chain carries TRBV27 and TRBJ2-7; 7 bases line up with TRBD2. CDR3 length equals 15 residues. Germline V gene sequence: CDR1 MNHEY, CDR2 SMNVEV (reference sequence). After removal of 1 base from V and 3 bases from J, the junction contained 6 bases not matched to a gene. The CDR3, as DNA: TGTGCCAGCAGTTTATGGGGAGGGGAACTCTACGAGCAGTACTTC. Its protein is CASSLWGGELYEQYF.

The chain uses TRBV5-6 and TRBJ2-4, with TRBD1 identical over 10 bases. Trimming at V came to 4 bases and at J to 4 bases, leaving 2 bases not matched to a gene. The CDR3 extends over 14 amino acids. Germline CDR1 reads SGHDT; CDR2 reads YYEEEE. The CDR3 is CASSMGQGKNIQYF. CDR3 sequence (DNA): TGTGCCAGCAGCATGGGACAGGGGAAAAACATTCAGTACTTC.